A selection of T cell receptor beta chains follows, all from one sample in a study of blood T cell repertoires in COVID-19. The data were produced by immunoSEQ multiplex PCR, yet TCRdb's version contains in-frame clones alone and is incomplete. The sample has around 160,000 clones, nearly 80% seen once. Specimen: peripheral blood. These receptors were taken from a woman older than 75 with acute or convalescent COVID-19. Both conserved end residues are part of each CDR3. Each record gives: J gene, clone size, D gene, V gene, CDR3 length, CDR3 DNA, CDR3 protein. A D gene is named only where the DNA matches it firmly. Where a row states a size, it is once, few, many or the class of an expanded clone; other rows omit it.

j_gene: TRBJ1-2
abundance: -
d_gene: TRBD1
v_gene: TRBV7-2
len: 14
CDR3nt: TGTGCCAGCAGCTTAGCGGACAGGGCCCATGGCTACACCTTC
CDR3aa: CASSLADRAHGYTF

j_gene: TRBJ2-7
abundance: few
d_gene: TRBD2
v_gene: TRBV5-1
len: 16
CDR3nt: TGCGCCAGCAGCTCCCCTAGACTAGCGGGAGTCTCCGAGCAGTACTTC
CDR3aa: CASSSPRLAGVSEQYF

j_gene: TRBJ2-2
abundance: few
d_gene: -
v_gene: TRBV28
len: 19
CDR3nt: TGTGCCAGCTCTGGGCCAATATTCTCAAACCGATCAGTCACCGGGGAGCTGTTTTTT
CDR3aa: CASSGPIFSNRSVTGELFF

j_gene: TRBJ2-5
abundance: -
d_gene: TRBD1
v_gene: TRBV7-7
len: 16
CDR3nt: TGTGCTAGCAGCACTGGCGGTGGACAGGGACAAGAGACCCAGTACTTC
CDR3aa: CASSTGGGQGQETQYF

j_gene: TRBJ1-2
abundance: -
d_gene: -
v_gene: TRBV2
len: 12
CDR3nt: TGTGCCAGCAGGGGACTGGGGAGAGGCTACACCTTC
CDR3aa: CASRGLGRGYTF

j_gene: TRBJ2-2
abundance: -
d_gene: -
v_gene: TRBV5-1
len: 14
CDR3nt: TGCGCCAGCAGCAGAACACCGAACACCGGGGAGCTGTTTTTT
CDR3aa: CASSRTPNTGELFF

j_gene: TRBJ2-1
abundance: many
d_gene: TRBD2
v_gene: TRBV10-2
len: 15
CDR3nt: TGCGCCAGCAAAAAGCGGGAGGCCGCCTACAATGAGCAGTTCTTC
CDR3aa: CASKKREAAYNEQFF

j_gene: TRBJ2-3
abundance: -
d_gene: TRBD1
v_gene: TRBV7-8
len: 15
CDR3nt: TGTGCCAGCAGCTTTCGACAGGGAGAAGGGGATACGCAGTATTTT
CDR3aa: CASSFRQGEGDTQYF

j_gene: TRBJ2-4
abundance: once
d_gene: TRBD2
v_gene: TRBV6-1
len: 19
CDR3nt: TGTGCCAGCAGTGCCCATTTAGCGGGAGGGCTGGATTTCAAAAACATTCAGTACTTC
CDR3aa: CASSAHLAGGLDFKNIQYF

j_gene: TRBJ2-4
abundance: -
d_gene: TRBD1
v_gene: TRBV2
len: 15
CDR3nt: TGTGCCAGCAGTTTGGGCGGGACAGGGCCAAACATTCAGTACTTC
CDR3aa: CASSLGGTGPNIQYF

j_gene: TRBJ2-1
abundance: -
d_gene: TRBD2
v_gene: TRBV11-2
len: 15
CDR3nt: TGTGCCAGCAGCCAGCTAGCGGGAGGGCAAAATGAGCAGTTCTTC
CDR3aa: CASSQLAGGQNEQFF

j_gene: TRBJ2-7
abundance: -
d_gene: -
v_gene: TRBV7-9
len: 14
CDR3nt: TGTGCCAGCAGGCCCGGGGGACCCTTCTACGAGCAGTACTTC
CDR3aa: CASRPGGPFYEQYF

j_gene: TRBJ1-1
abundance: -
d_gene: -
v_gene: TRBV7-3
len: 12
CDR3nt: TGTGCCAGCAGCGGTACGGGTACTGAAGCTTTCTTT
CDR3aa: CASSGTGTEAFF

j_gene: TRBJ1-1
abundance: -
d_gene: TRBD1
v_gene: TRBV5-1
len: 19
CDR3nt: TGCGCCAGCAGCTTGGGTTGGCCGGGACAGCAAACGCCGAACACTGAAGCTTTCTTT
CDR3aa: CASSLGWPGQQTPNTEAFF

j_gene: TRBJ2-7
abundance: -
d_gene: -
v_gene: TRBV16
len: 14
CDR3nt: TGTGCCAGCAGCCAGACAGCCACTTCCTACGAGCAGTACTTC
CDR3aa: CASSQTATSYEQYF

j_gene: TRBJ1-2
abundance: few
d_gene: -
v_gene: TRBV4-1
len: 15
CDR3nt: TGCGCCAGCAGCCAAGATCAGGCTACCTACTATGGCTACACCTTC
CDR3aa: CASSQDQATYYGYTF

j_gene: TRBJ2-6
abundance: -
d_gene: -
v_gene: TRBV3-1/TRBV3-2
len: 16
CDR3nt: TGTGCCAGCAGCCAAGATTCTGCGCCTGGGGCCAACGTCCTGACTTTC
CDR3aa: CASSQDSAPGANVLTF

j_gene: TRBJ1-5
abundance: -
d_gene: -
v_gene: TRBV12-3/TRBV12-4
len: 12
CDR3nt: TGTGCCAGCAGTCTCCGCAATCAGCCCCAGCATTTT
CDR3aa: CASSLRNQPQHF

j_gene: TRBJ2-3
abundance: once
d_gene: -
v_gene: TRBV28
len: 16
CDR3nt: TGTGCCAGCAGTTCCCCCTCGACAGGAAGCACAGATACGCAGTATTTT
CDR3aa: CASSSPSTGSTDTQYF

j_gene: TRBJ2-7
abundance: -
d_gene: -
v_gene: TRBV2
len: 11
CDR3nt: TGTGCCAGCAGTGTTCAGGCCGAGCAGTACTTC
CDR3aa: CASSVQAEQYF

j_gene: TRBJ2-3
abundance: -
d_gene: TRBD2
v_gene: TRBV29-1
len: 15
CDR3nt: TGCAGCGTTACCCCCATAGCGGGGAGCACAGATACGCAGTATTTT
CDR3aa: CSVTPIAGSTDTQYF

j_gene: TRBJ2-6
abundance: -
d_gene: -
v_gene: TRBV2
len: 15
CDR3nt: TGTGCCAGCAGTGAAGGTCACTCTGGGGCCAACGTCCTGACTTTC
CDR3aa: CASSEGHSGANVLTF

j_gene: TRBJ2-1
abundance: -
d_gene: -
v_gene: TRBV4-1
len: 17
CDR3nt: TGCGCCAGCAGCCAAGGCACGAGGGGGAGCTCCTACAATGAGCAGTTCTTC
CDR3aa: CASSQGTRGSSYNEQFF

j_gene: TRBJ1-2
abundance: -
d_gene: TRBD1
v_gene: TRBV7-2
len: 12
CDR3nt: TGTGCCAGCAGCTACAGGGGTTGGGGCTACACCTTC
CDR3aa: CASSYRGWGYTF

j_gene: TRBJ1-6
abundance: -
d_gene: -
v_gene: TRBV6-4
len: 14
CDR3nt: TGTGCCAGCAGTGACGAGGGGAGGAATTCACCCCTCCACTTT
CDR3aa: CASSDEGRNSPLHF

j_gene: TRBJ1-5
abundance: -
d_gene: TRBD1
v_gene: TRBV2
len: 14
CDR3nt: TGTGCCAGCAGTGGGACAGGGGAATATCAGCCCCAGCATTTT
CDR3aa: CASSGTGEYQPQHF

j_gene: TRBJ2-1
abundance: -
d_gene: -
v_gene: TRBV9
len: 15
CDR3nt: TGTGCCAGCAGCGTAGGTGCGAGCTCCTACAATGAGCAGTTCTTC
CDR3aa: CASSVGASSYNEQFF

j_gene: TRBJ2-1
abundance: -
d_gene: -
v_gene: TRBV12-5
len: 16
CDR3nt: TGTGCTAGTGGTCGTACGGGGTCCACCTCCTACAATGAGCAGTTCTTC
CDR3aa: CASGRTGSTSYNEQFF

j_gene: TRBJ1-5
abundance: once
d_gene: -
v_gene: TRBV18
len: 13
CDR3nt: TGTGCCAGCTCACCAGAAACGGTTCAGCCCCAGCATTTT
CDR3aa: CASSPETVQPQHF

j_gene: TRBJ1-1
abundance: -
d_gene: -
v_gene: TRBV12-3/TRBV12-4
len: 13
CDR3nt: TGTGCCAGCAGTGGGCAGGGTTGGAATGAAGCTTTCTTT
CDR3aa: CASSGQGWNEAFF

j_gene: TRBJ2-1
abundance: -
d_gene: TRBD1
v_gene: TRBV30
len: 15
CDR3nt: TGTGCCTGGTCCCCGGGACAGGGGGGAAACAATGAGCAGTTCTTC
CDR3aa: CAWSPGQGGNNEQFF

j_gene: TRBJ2-7
abundance: -
d_gene: -
v_gene: TRBV6-5
len: 16
CDR3nt: TGTGCCAGCAGTTACTCGACCTGGAGGGCGAACCACGAGCAGTACTTC
CDR3aa: CASSYSTWRANHEQYF

j_gene: TRBJ2-1
abundance: -
d_gene: -
v_gene: TRBV19
len: 17
CDR3nt: TGTGCCAGTAGTATCGATGCCGGGACTCTTGGCCGCAATGAGCAGTTCTTC
CDR3aa: CASSIDAGTLGRNEQFF

j_gene: TRBJ1-5
abundance: -
d_gene: TRBD1
v_gene: TRBV7-6
len: 15
CDR3nt: TGTGCCAGCAGCCTTGGGGACAGAACCAATCAGCCCCAGCATTTT
CDR3aa: CASSLGDRTNQPQHF

j_gene: TRBJ1-6
abundance: -
d_gene: -
v_gene: TRBV6-1
len: 15
CDR3nt: TGTGCCAGCAGTGAAGCGAGGCCAGGGGTTTCACCCCTCCACTTT
CDR3aa: CASSEARPGVSPLHF

j_gene: TRBJ1-5
abundance: -
d_gene: -
v_gene: TRBV30
len: 14
CDR3nt: TGTGCCTGGAGTAAGGGGCAGATCAATCAGCCCCAGCATTTT
CDR3aa: CAWSKGQINQPQHF

j_gene: TRBJ2-3
abundance: -
d_gene: TRBD1
v_gene: TRBV5-1
len: 16
CDR3nt: TGCGCCAGCAGCCCGGGACAGGGATCAAGGACAGATACGCAGTATTTT
CDR3aa: CASSPGQGSRTDTQYF

j_gene: TRBJ2-1
abundance: few
d_gene: TRBD2
v_gene: TRBV5-1
len: 15
CDR3nt: TGCGCCAGCAGCCGCGGGGGGCCGGGATACAATGAGCAGTTCTTC
CDR3aa: CASSRGGPGYNEQFF

j_gene: TRBJ1-1
abundance: -
d_gene: -
v_gene: TRBV14
len: 14
CDR3nt: TGTGCCAGCAGCCAGCCAGGGTTGAACACTGAAGCTTTCTTT
CDR3aa: CASSQPGLNTEAFF

j_gene: TRBJ2-3
abundance: -
d_gene: -
v_gene: TRBV9
len: 13
CDR3nt: TGTGCCAGCAGCGTATCAAACACAGATACGCAGTATTTT
CDR3aa: CASSVSNTDTQYF

j_gene: TRBJ2-2
abundance: -
d_gene: TRBD2
v_gene: TRBV13
len: 17
CDR3nt: TGTGCCAGCAGCTTACGGACTAGCGGGAGAGGTTCCGGGGAGCTGTTTTTT
CDR3aa: CASSLRTSGRGSGELFF

j_gene: TRBJ2-1
abundance: few
d_gene: TRBD1
v_gene: TRBV2
len: 16
CDR3nt: TGTGCCAGCAGTGGGGGTACCGGGACAGGGAGGAATGAGCAGTTCTTC
CDR3aa: CASSGGTGTGRNEQFF

j_gene: TRBJ1-2
abundance: -
d_gene: TRBD1
v_gene: TRBV3-1/TRBV3-2
len: 16
CDR3nt: TGTGCCAGCAGCCAAGCCTCCGGACAGGGATACTATGGCTACACCTTC
CDR3aa: CASSQASGQGYYGYTF

j_gene: TRBJ2-1
abundance: -
d_gene: TRBD1
v_gene: TRBV24-1
len: 15
CDR3nt: TGTGCCACGCAAGGTGCCGGGACAGCCTACAATGAGCAGTTCTTC
CDR3aa: CATQGAGTAYNEQFF

j_gene: TRBJ1-1
abundance: -
d_gene: TRBD1
v_gene: TRBV7-8
len: 15
CDR3nt: TGTGCCAGCAGCTTAGCGGACAGGGGGGCCACTGAAGCTTTCTTT
CDR3aa: CASSLADRGATEAFF

j_gene: TRBJ1-3
abundance: once
d_gene: -
v_gene: TRBV7-6
len: 12
CDR3nt: TGTGCCAGCAGCTTAAATCAAAACACCATATATTTT
CDR3aa: CASSLNQNTIYF

j_gene: TRBJ1-6
abundance: -
d_gene: TRBD1
v_gene: TRBV20-1
len: 14
CDR3nt: TGCAGTGCTAGTGATCACAGGGGTAATTCACCCCTCCACTTT
CDR3aa: CSASDHRGNSPLHF

j_gene: TRBJ2-7
abundance: -
d_gene: TRBD2
v_gene: TRBV5-1
len: 15
CDR3nt: TGCGCCAGCAGCCCAACTAGCGGGATTCCCTACGAGCAGTACTTC
CDR3aa: CASSPTSGIPYEQYF

j_gene: TRBJ2-7
abundance: -
d_gene: TRBD1
v_gene: TRBV6-5
len: 13
CDR3nt: TGTGCCAGCAGGAAGGGACAGAACTACGAGCAGTACTTC
CDR3aa: CASRKGQNYEQYF

j_gene: TRBJ2-7
abundance: -
d_gene: -
v_gene: TRBV18
len: 14
CDR3nt: TGTGCCAGCTCATCCGGGACACCCTCCTACGAGCAGTACTTC
CDR3aa: CASSSGTPSYEQYF

j_gene: TRBJ2-5
abundance: -
d_gene: -
v_gene: TRBV11-1
len: 14
CDR3nt: TGTGCCAGCAGCTTAGGCGTAGGGAGGGAGACCCAGTACTTC
CDR3aa: CASSLGVGRETQYF

j_gene: TRBJ1-3
abundance: -
d_gene: -
v_gene: TRBV6-2/TRBV6-3
len: 15
CDR3nt: TGTGCCAGCAGTTACCAGTTCAGCTCTGGAAACACCATATATTTT
CDR3aa: CASSYQFSSGNTIYF

j_gene: TRBJ2-3
abundance: -
d_gene: TRBD2
v_gene: TRBV3-1/TRBV3-2
len: 17
CDR3nt: TGTGCCAGCAGCCAAGAACGCTCTAGCGGGAACACAGATACGCAGTATTTT
CDR3aa: CASSQERSSGNTDTQYF

j_gene: TRBJ2-7
abundance: -
d_gene: TRBD2
v_gene: TRBV3-1/TRBV3-2
len: 18
CDR3nt: TGTGCCAGCAGCCAAGGACGCCTAGCGGGACTAGGGTCCTACGAGCAGTACTTC
CDR3aa: CASSQGRLAGLGSYEQYF

j_gene: TRBJ1-5
abundance: -
d_gene: -
v_gene: TRBV28
len: 12
CDR3nt: TGTGCCAGCAGCACGGGGGTACAGGTGAAGCATTTT
CDR3aa: CASSTGVQVKHF

j_gene: TRBJ1-1
abundance: -
d_gene: -
v_gene: TRBV4-1
len: 14
CDR3nt: TGCGCCAGCAGCCACGACGGCCCTAGAACTGAAGCTTTCTTT
CDR3aa: CASSHDGPRTEAFF

j_gene: TRBJ2-1
abundance: -
d_gene: TRBD2
v_gene: TRBV19
len: 16
CDR3nt: TGTGCCAGTAGCAAACCGGGACTAGCGGGTCACAATGAGCAGTTCTTC
CDR3aa: CASSKPGLAGHNEQFF

j_gene: TRBJ2-1
abundance: -
d_gene: -
v_gene: TRBV20-1
len: 10
CDR3nt: TGCAGTGGTGAGAACAATGAGCAGTTCTTC
CDR3aa: CSGENNEQFF

j_gene: TRBJ2-1
abundance: -
d_gene: TRBD2
v_gene: TRBV7-2
len: 16
CDR3nt: TGTGCCAGCAGCTCGGGACTAGCGGGAGGGTACAATGAGCAGTTCTTC
CDR3aa: CASSSGLAGGYNEQFF